Given below is one T cell receptor (beta chain) in context. These data originate in a study of control samples from healthy donors and cancer patients. TCRdb's table, derived via immunoSEQ multiplex PCR, lists solely in-frame clones and lacks some. Of around 41,000 clones in the sample, about 95% were seen once. From germline, CDR1 is SEHNR and CDR2 FQNEAQ (reference sequence). The germline V and J ends were trimmed by 6 bases and 2 bases, with 11 bases remaining between them. The CDR3 is made up of 13 amino acids. This chain connects TRBV7-9 to TRBJ2-7; D is uncertain. Sequencing was done on a sample of blood. This TCR was recovered from a man aged 55 to 70 in good health. The CDR3 loop reads CASRPPGAYEQYF. The CDR3 bases are TGTGCCAGCAGGCCTCCCGGAGCCTACGAGCAGTACTTC.